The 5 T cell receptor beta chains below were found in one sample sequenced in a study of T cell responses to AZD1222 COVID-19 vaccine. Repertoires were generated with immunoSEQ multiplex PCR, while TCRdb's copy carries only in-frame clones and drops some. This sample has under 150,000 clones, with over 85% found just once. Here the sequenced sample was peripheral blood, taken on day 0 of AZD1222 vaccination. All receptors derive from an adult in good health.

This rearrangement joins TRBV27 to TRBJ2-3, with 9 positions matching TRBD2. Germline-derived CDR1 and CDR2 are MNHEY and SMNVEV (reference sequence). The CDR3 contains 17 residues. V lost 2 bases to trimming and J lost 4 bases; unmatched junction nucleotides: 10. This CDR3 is CASSLILAGDGADTQYF. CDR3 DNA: TGTGCCAGCAGTTTAATCTTAGCGGGAGATGGGGCAGATACGCAGTATTTT.

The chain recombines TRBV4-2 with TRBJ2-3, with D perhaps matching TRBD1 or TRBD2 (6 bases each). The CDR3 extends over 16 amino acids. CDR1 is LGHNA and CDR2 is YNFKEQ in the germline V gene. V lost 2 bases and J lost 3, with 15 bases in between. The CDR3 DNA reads TGTGCCAGCAGCCAACACAGGGATGGGAGGACAGATACGCAGTATTTT. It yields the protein CASSQHRDGRTDTQYF.

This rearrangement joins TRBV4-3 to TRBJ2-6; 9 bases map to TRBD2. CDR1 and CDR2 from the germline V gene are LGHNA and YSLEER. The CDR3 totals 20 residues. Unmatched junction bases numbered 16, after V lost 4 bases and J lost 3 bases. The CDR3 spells CASSPGALAGFTFGANVLTF. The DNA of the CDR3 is TGCGCCAGCAGCCCGGGAGCGCTAGCGGGATTTACTTTTGGGGCCAACGTCCTGACTTTC.

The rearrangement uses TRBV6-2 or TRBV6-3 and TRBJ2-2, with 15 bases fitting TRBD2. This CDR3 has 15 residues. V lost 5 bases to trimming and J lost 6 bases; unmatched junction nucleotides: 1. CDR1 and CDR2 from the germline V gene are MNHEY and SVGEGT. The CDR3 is CASSGTSGRPGELFF. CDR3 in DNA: TGTGCCAGCAGTGGGACTAGCGGGAGGCCCGGGGAGCTGTTTTTT.

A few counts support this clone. The chain's CDR3 is CASSSGTGYYEQYF. CDR3 sequence (DNA): TGTGCCAGCAGCTCCGGGACAGGGTACTACGAGCAGTACTTC. The rearrangement uses TRBV7-9 and TRBJ2-7; 9 positions agree with TRBD1. Losses at the gene ends were 4 bases for V and 3 bases for J; bases not matched to a gene: 4. Germline loops: CDR1 SEHNR, CDR2 FQNEAQ (reference sequence). The CDR3 spans 14 residues.